The clone carrying this T cell receptor beta chain occurred a few times. The target antigen is unknown. Time point reported: pre-sensitization, week 0. Described treatment: therapeutic diphenylcyclopropenone sensitization with weekly scalp DPC. The trim removed 2 bases at V and 1 base at J, leaving 1 base unmatched. The CDR3 sequence is 16 residues long. Germline V gene lookup returns CDR1 MDHEN and CDR2 SYDVKM. This record comes from a study of human T cells and chemical hapten exposure. Study background: Once 0.01% DPC had been applied to the upper back by patch test, readings were taken at 6 days. Patients, predominantly female, presented with alopecia areata, totalis or universalis. Study-wide results and limits: Significantly more large CDR3 similarity clusters were formed by expanded TCRs than by controls.

Original data processing: A per-sample median of roughly 100,000 TCRs was observed, with a range of about 23,224 to 700,000. TCRdb used MiXCR to reprocess the RACE reads, holding one entry per CDR3 protein. These V and J calls derive from TCRdb rather than the authors' analysis. The sample carries roughly 380,000 distinct CDR3 sequences, 4% to 6% recorded once. This TCR was recovered from a woman in her 50s with alopecia areata. Some clones in this sample may be carry-over from other donors' samples. Sequencing was performed on whole blood, taken in connection with sensitization to the hapten diphenylcyclopropenone (DPC). V gene TRBV28 combines with J gene TRBJ2-1; TRBD2 matches 11 bases. The CDR3 is CASSLTSGRSYNEQFF. CDR3 sequence (DNA): TGTGCCAGCAGTTTAACTAGCGGGAGATCCTACAATGAGCAGTTCTTC.